The clone carrying this TCR beta chain showed up just a few times. Its cognate antigen is unknown. CDR1 LGHNA and CDR2 YSLEER come from the germline V gene. The CDR3 runs 15 residues. V shed 1 base and J 10 bases; nucleotides not matched to a gene: 9. This specimen belongs to a study of T cell repertoires in cytomegalovirus infection. Study-level background: Evidence of both CMV infection and a matching HLA type came from public TCR beta signatures.

In TCRdb, the reads were re-called with MiXCR into one record per CDR3 protein. The sample includes roughly 990,000 distinct CDR3 sequences, approximately 33% of them seen just once. Sample: cultured CD8+ T cells from PBMCs, taken from culture after CMV antigen stimulation. J is TRBJ2-1 and V is TRBV4-3, with 8 bases fitting TRBD2. The receptor was isolated from a human donor in good health (CMV status not recorded). Some clones in this sample may be carry-over from other donors' samples. CDR3 in amino acids: CASSQGSGDLPEQFF. The DNA of the CDR3 is TGCGCCAGCAGCCAAGGTAGCGGGGACCTTCCGGAGCAGTTCTTC.